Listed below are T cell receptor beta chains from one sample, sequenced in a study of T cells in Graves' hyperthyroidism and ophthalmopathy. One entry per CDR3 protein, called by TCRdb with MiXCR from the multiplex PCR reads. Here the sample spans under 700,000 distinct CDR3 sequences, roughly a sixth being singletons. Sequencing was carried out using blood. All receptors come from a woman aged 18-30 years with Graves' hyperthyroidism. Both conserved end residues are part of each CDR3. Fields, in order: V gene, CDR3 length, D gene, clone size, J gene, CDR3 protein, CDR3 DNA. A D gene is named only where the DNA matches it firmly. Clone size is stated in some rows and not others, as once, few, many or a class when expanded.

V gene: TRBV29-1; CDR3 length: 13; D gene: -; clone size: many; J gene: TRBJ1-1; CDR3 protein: CSVPTGMNTEAFF; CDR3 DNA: TGCAGCGTGCCAACAGGGATGAACACTGAAGCTTTCTTT
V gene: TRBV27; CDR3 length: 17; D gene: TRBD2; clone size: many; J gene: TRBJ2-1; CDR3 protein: CASSHLLLAGGQNEQFF; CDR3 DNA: TGTGCCAGCAGTCACCTCCTACTAGCGGGAGGTCAAAATGAGCAGTTCTTC
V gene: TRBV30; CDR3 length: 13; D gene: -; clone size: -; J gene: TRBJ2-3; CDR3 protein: CAWGPSSTDTQYF; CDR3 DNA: TGTGCCTGGGGGCCGTCAAGCACAGATACGCAGTATTTT
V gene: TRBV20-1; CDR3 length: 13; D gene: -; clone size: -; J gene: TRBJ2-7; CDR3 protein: CSVPRGQLYEQYF; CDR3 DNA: TGCAGTGTTCCCCGGGGCCAGCTGTACGAGCAGTACTTC
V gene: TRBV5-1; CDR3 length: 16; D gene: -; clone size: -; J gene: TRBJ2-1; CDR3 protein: CASRVAGARDLNEQFF; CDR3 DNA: TGCGCCAGCAGGGTTGCGGGGGCCAGAGATCTCAATGAGCAGTTCTTC
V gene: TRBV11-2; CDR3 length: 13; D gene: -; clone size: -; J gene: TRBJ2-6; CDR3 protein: CASRTSGANVLTF; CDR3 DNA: TGTGCCAGCAGGACCTCTGGGGCCAACGTCCTGACTTTC
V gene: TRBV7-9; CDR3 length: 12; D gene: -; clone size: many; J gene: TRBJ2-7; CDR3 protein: CASSSSLGEQYF; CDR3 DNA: TGTGCCAGCAGCTCCTCACTTGGCGAGCAGTACTTC
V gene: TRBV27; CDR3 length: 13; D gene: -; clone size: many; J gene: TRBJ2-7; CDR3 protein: CASSRRVSYEQYF; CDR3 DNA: TGTGCCAGCTCAAGGAGGGTATCCTACGAGCAGTACTTC
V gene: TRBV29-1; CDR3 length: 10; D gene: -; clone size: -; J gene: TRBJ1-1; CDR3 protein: CSVEDTEAFF; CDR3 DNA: TGCAGCGTTGAGGACACTGAAGCTTTCTTT
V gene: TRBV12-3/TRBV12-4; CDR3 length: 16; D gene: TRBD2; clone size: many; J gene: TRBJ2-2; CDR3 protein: CASTRSGLAISGELFF; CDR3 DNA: TGTGCCAGCACTCGGTCAGGACTAGCTATTTCCGGGGAGCTGTTTTTT
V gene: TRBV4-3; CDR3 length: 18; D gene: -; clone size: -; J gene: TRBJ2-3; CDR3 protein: CASSQSSSGARATDTQYF; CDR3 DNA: TGCGCCAGCAGCCAATCCTCCTCGGGGGCCCGAGCCACAGATACGCAGTATTTT
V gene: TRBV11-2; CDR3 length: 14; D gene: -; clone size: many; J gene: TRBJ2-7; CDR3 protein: CASRPGHTPYEQYF; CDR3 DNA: TGTGCCAGCAGGCCGGGCCATACCCCCTACGAGCAGTACTTC
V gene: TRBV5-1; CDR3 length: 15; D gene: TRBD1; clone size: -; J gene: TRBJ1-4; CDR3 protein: CASSSGTGKGEKLFF; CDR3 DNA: TGCGCCAGCAGCTCGGGGACAGGCAAAGGGGAAAAACTGTTTTTT
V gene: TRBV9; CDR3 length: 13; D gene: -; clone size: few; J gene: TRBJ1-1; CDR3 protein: CASSVRTGGEAFF; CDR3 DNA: TGTGCCAGCAGCGTTCGGACTGGGGGTGAAGCTTTCTTT
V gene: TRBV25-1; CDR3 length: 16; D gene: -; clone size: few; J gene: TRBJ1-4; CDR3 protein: CASSEAKDGSNEKLFF; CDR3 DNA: TGTGCCAGCAGTGAGGCAAAGGACGGGTCTAATGAAAAACTGTTTTTT
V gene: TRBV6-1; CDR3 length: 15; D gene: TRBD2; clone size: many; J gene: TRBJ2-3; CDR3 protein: CASSGTSGGPDTQYF; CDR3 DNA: TGTGCCAGCAGTGGGACTAGCGGGGGGCCAGATACGCAGTATTTT
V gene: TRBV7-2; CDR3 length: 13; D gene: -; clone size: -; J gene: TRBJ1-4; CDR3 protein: CASSLVNNEKLFF; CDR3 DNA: TGTGCCAGCAGCTTAGTGAATAATGAAAAACTGTTTTTT
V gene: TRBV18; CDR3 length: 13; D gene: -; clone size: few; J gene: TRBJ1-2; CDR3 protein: CASSPRENYGYTF; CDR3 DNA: TGTGCCAGCTCTCCCCGGGAGAACTATGGCTACACCTTC
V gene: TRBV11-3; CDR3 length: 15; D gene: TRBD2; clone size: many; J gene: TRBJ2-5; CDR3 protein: CASSLGLAGYPAQYF; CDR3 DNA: TGTGCCAGCAGCTTGGGACTAGCGGGCTACCCTGCCCAGTACTTC
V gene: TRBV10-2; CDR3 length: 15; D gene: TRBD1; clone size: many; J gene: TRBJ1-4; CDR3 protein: CASSEPGTGTEKLFF; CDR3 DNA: TGCGCCAGCAGTGAGCCCGGGACAGGGACCGAAAAACTGTTTTTT
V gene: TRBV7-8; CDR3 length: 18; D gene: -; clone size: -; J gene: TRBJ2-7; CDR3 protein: CASSYSTAGGHSFYEQYF; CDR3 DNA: TGTGCCAGCAGCTACTCGACTGCTGGAGGCCACTCCTTTTACGAGCAGTACTTC
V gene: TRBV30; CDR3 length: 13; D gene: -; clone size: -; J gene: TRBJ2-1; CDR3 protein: CAWSATSYNEQFF; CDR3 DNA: TGTGCCTGGAGTGCGACTTCATACAATGAGCAGTTCTTC
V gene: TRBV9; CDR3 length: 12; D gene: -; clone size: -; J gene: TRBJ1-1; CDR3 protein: CASSPEGTEAFF; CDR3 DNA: TGTGCCAGCAGCCCGGAGGGCACTGAAGCTTTCTTT
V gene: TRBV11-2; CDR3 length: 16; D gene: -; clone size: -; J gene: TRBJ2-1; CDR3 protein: CASSLDRFSGAYEQFF; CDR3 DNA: TGTGCCAGCAGCTTAGACCGGTTTAGTGGGGCTTATGAGCAGTTCTTC
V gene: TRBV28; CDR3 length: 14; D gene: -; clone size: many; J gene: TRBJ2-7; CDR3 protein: CASSLPGGSYEQYF; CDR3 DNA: TGTGCCAGCAGTTTACCCGGCGGCTCCTACGAGCAGTACTTC
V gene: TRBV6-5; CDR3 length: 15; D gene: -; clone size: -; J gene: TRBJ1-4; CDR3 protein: CASSYSGGGDEKLFF; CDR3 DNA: TGTGCCAGCAGTTACTCGGGGGGAGGGGACGAAAAACTGTTTTTT
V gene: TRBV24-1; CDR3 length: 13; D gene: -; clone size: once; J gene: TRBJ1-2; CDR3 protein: CATSDPGDESYTF; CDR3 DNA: TGTGCCACCAGTGATCCGGGGGATGAGAGCTACACCTTC
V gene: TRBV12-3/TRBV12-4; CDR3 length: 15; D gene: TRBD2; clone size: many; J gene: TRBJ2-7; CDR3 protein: CASSFLAGGYYEQYF; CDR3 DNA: TGTGCCAGCAGTTTCCTAGCGGGGGGATACTACGAGCAGTACTTC
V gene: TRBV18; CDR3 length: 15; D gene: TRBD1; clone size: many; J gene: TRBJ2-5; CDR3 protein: CASSPRQGAGETQYF; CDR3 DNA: TGTGCCAGCTCACCACGACAGGGGGCCGGGGAGACCCAGTACTTC
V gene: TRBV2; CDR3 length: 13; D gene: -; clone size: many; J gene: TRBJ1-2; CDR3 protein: CASTEGGAGGYTF; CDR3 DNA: TGTGCCAGCACCGAGGGAGGTGCGGGTGGCTACACCTTC
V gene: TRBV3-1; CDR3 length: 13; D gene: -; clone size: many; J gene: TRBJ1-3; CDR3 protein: CASSSNDRNTIYF; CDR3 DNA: TGTGCCAGCAGCTCCAACGACCGAAACACCATATATTTT
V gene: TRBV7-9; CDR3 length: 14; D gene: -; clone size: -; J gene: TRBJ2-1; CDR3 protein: CASSLADRHNEQFF; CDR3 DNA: TGTGCCAGCAGCTTAGCCGACAGGCACAATGAGCAGTTCTTC
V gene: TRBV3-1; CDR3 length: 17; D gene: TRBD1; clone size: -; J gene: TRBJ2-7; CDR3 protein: CASSQGTGTGDSYEQYF; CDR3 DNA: TGTGCCAGCAGCCAAGGGACCGGGACAGGGGATTCCTACGAGCAGTACTTC
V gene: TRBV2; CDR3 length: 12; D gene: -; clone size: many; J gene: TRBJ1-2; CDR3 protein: CASKALSWGYTF; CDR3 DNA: TGTGCCAGCAAAGCACTTTCCTGGGGCTACACCTTC
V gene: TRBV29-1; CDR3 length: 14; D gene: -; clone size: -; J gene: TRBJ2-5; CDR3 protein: CSVEGQGVGETQYF; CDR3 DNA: TGCAGCGTTGAAGGTCAGGGTGTCGGGGAGACCCAGTACTTC
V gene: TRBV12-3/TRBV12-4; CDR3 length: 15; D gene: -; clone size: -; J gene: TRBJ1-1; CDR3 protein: CASSILGGRNTEAFF; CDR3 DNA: TGTGCCAGCAGCATTTTGGGGGGGCGGAACACTGAAGCTTTCTTT